The 16 T cell receptor beta chains below were found in one sample sequenced in a study of OX40 agonist ivuxolimab in advanced cancers. Data came from immunoSEQ multiplex PCR; TCRdb stores just in-frame clones and leaves some out. Of roughly 80,000 clones in the sample, 87% are singletons; the top ten hold 6.2%. The input for sequencing was CD4+ or CD8+ T cells sorted from blood, taken in a trial of the OX40 agonist ivuxolimab. The receptors come from an adult with an advanced solid tumor such as melanoma, head and neck, liver or kidney cancer.

The chain couples TRBV9 to TRBJ1-3; 7 bases are shared with TRBD1. V lost 0 bases, J lost 4 bases, and 1 base stayed unmatched. The CDR3 length is 14 residues. Germline V lookup: CDR1 SGDLS, CDR2 YYNGEE. The CDR3 DNA is TGTGCCAGCAGCGTAGAAGGGGGCGGAAACACCATATATTTT. This sequence encodes CASSVEGGGNTIYF. The full variable domain, in which reference TRBV9 and TRBJ1-3 provide the parts outside the CDR3, is DSGVTQTPKHLITATGQRVTLRCSPRSGDLSVYWYQQSLDQGLQFLIQYYNGEERAKGNILERFSAQQFPDLHSELNLSSLELGDSALYFCASSVEGGGNTIYFGEGSWLTVV.

V is TRBV7-2 and J is TRBJ2-2; D gene uncertain. With 6 bases removed from V and 0 bases from J, the gap between germline ends came to 8 bases. CDR1 is SGHTA, CDR2 FQGNSA, per germline. The CDR3 has 14 amino acids. CDR3 region: CASRAIANTGELFF. CDR3 DNA sequence: TGTGCCAGCAGGGCAATCGCGAACACCGGGGAGCTGTTTTTT.

The chain combines TRBV15 with TRBJ2-6; no firm D call. Germline values: CDR1 LNHNV, CDR2 YYDKDF (reference sequence). This CDR3 comprises 16 residues. V lost 8 bases and J 2 bases, leaving 16 bases between the germline ends. The CDR3 is CATRPGPSAGANVLTF. The CDR3, as DNA: TGTGCCACCCGGCCGGGCCCGTCGGCTGGGGCCAACGTCCTGACTTTC.

The J gene is TRBJ1-3, the V gene TRBV18; D is unresolved. Germline-derived CDR1 and CDR2 are KGHSH and LQKENI. With 5 bases removed from V and 0 bases from J, the gap between germline ends came to 11 bases. The CDR3 is 15 residues long. The CDR3 DNA reads as TGTGCCAGCTCAGGCACAGCAACCTCTGGAAACACCATATATTTT. Protein sequence: CASSGTATSGNTIYF. Combining the CDR3 with reference TRBV18 and TRBJ1-3 gives the whole variable domain NAGVMQNPRHLVRRRGQEARLRCSPMKGHSHVYWYRQLPEEGLKFMVYLQKENIIDESGMPKERFSAEFPKEGPSILRIQQVVRGDSAAYFCASSGTATSGNTIYFGEGSWLTVV.

J is TRBJ2-1 and V is TRBV6-5; D is perhaps TRBD2 (6 bases). CDR3 size: 16 residues. The V end was cut by 4 bases, the J end by 0 bases, with 13 bases between. CDR1 is MNHEY, CDR2 SVGAGI, per germline. The CDR3 DNA is TGTGCCAGCAGTTTGGATAGCGGCCCCTCCTACAATGAGCAGTTCTTC. This sequence encodes CASSLDSGPSYNEQFF.

This clone occurred a few times. The V gene is TRBV4-1, the J gene TRBJ2-1; 15 nucleotides agree with TRBD2. The germline gives CDR1 MGHRA, CDR2 YSYEKL. The trim removed 4 bases at V and 4 bases at J, leaving 5 bases unmatched. This CDR3 is built from 17 residues. The CDR3 sequence is CASSRKGTSGGYNEQFF. In DNA, the CDR3 is TGCGCCAGCAGCCGGAAAGGGACTAGCGGGGGGTACAATGAGCAGTTCTTC.

The chain carries TRBV6-1 and TRBJ2-2; 8 positions agree with TRBD1. CDR1 and CDR2 from the germline V gene are MNHNS and SASEGT. This CDR3 region has 14 residues. The V segment lost 7 bases and the J segment 1 base; nucleotides outside the gene matches: 2. This CDR3 is CASIDRGNTGELFF. The CDR3 nucleotides read TGTGCCAGCATAGACAGGGGGAACACCGGGGAGCTGTTTTTT.

Only one count was recorded for this clone. The V call is TRBV6-1, the J call TRBJ1-4; maybe TRBD1 (6 bases). The CDR3 consists of 15 residues. CDR1 and CDR2 (germline): MNHNS, SASEGT. V lost 5 bases and J lost 6, with 16 bases in between. CDR3 loop: CASSPQGPAYEKLFF. The CDR3 DNA reads TGTGCCAGCAGTCCACAGGGACCTGCCTATGAAAAACTGTTTTTT.

This clone was recorded only once. V usage is TRBV18 and J usage is TRBJ2-7, with D uncertain. CDR3 length: 13 amino acids. Per germline, CDR1 KGHSH and CDR2 LQKENI. V was pared by 1 base and J by 6 bases, with 10 bases between. CDR3 protein: CASSPHADGEQYF. DNA for the CDR3: TGTGCCAGCTCACCACACGCCGACGGCGAGCAGTACTTC.

The chain combines TRBV11-3 with TRBJ1-5, with D possibly being TRBD1 (5 bases). Germline V CDR1 and CDR2: SGHNT, YENEEA. The CDR3 length is 17 residues. Deletions cut 3 bases from V and 3 bases from J, with 18 bases between. This CDR3 reads CASSLSRIRAYNQPQHF. CDR3 in DNA: TGTGCCAGCAGCTTGAGTCGTATCAGGGCCTACAATCAGCCCCAGCATTTT.

CDR3 sequence (DNA): TGCGCCAGTAACCGACGAGGGGGTACAGGGTTAGAGACCCAGTACTTC. Its translation: CASNRRGGTGLETQYF. This sequence joins TRBV5-1 and TRBJ2-5; D might be TRBD1 (6 bases). This CDR3 comprises 16 residues. Germline-derived CDR1 and CDR2 are SGHRS and YFSETQ. Between the trimmed V and J ends, which lost 8 bases and 4 bases, there was a span of 24 bases.

This chain joins TRBV7-3 and TRBJ2-7, with 8 bases aligning to TRBD2. Per germline, CDR1 SGHTA and CDR2 FQGTGA. The CDR3 totals 15 residues. V lost 5 bases, J lost 2 bases, and 8 bases stayed unmatched. The CDR3 DNA follows: TGTGCCAGCAGCCTGGCGGGGGGCCCCACCTACGAGCAGTACTTC. Its translation is CASSLAGGPTYEQYF.

J is TRBJ2-1 and V is TRBV11-3; D is uncertain. Germline assignment: CDR1 SGHNT and CDR2 YENEEA. The CDR3 consists of 14 residues. V shed 1 base and J shed 5 bases, with 9 bases lying between them. CDR3 DNA: TGTGCCAGCAGCTTAGGTAGCCAAAACAATGAGCAGTTCTTC. It is translated as CASSLGSQNNEQFF.

The chain uses TRBV28 and TRBJ1-1; the match to TRBD1 covers 9 bases. CDR1 is MDHEN, CDR2 SYDVKM, per germline. There are 17 residues in the CDR3. V gave up 2 bases and J gave up 4 bases; unmatched junction bases: 11. CDR3 sequence (DNA): TGTGCCAGCAGTTTACTTTCTCCGGGGACAGGGCTCACTGAAGCTTTCTTT. It specifies CASSLLSPGTGLTEAFF. The full variable domain, completed using reference TRBV28 and TRBJ1-1, is DVKVTQSSRYLVKRTGEKVFLECVQDMDHENMFWYRQDPGLGLRLIYFSYDVKMKEKGDIPEGYSVSREKKERFSLILESASTNQTSMYLCASSLLSPGTGLTEAFFGQGTRLTVV.

The chain combines TRBV28 with TRBJ1-1; TRBD1 matches at 7 bases. CDR3 length: 16 amino acids. Germline loops: CDR1 MDHEN, CDR2 SYDVKM. The V segment lost 4 bases and the J segment 3 bases; nucleotides outside the gene matches: 11. The DNA for the CDR3 is TGTGCCAGCAGTTCGGGGGGAATCGACAGGGACACTGAAGCTTTCTTT. Its protein is CASSSGGIDRDTEAFF.

V is TRBV4-1 and J is TRBJ2-1; 7 nucleotides line up with TRBD2. The junction had 1 base not matched to a gene; V was cut back by 6 bases and J by 8 bases. The V gene's germline CDR1 is MGHRA and CDR2 YSYEKL. CDR3 size: 11 residues. The CDR3: CASSLADEQFF. The CDR3 bases are TGCGCCAGCAGTCTAGCGGATGAGCAGTTCTTC.